These 27 T cell receptor beta chains were all obtained from the same sample, sequenced in a study of blood T cell repertoires in COVID-19. The repertoire was sequenced with immunoSEQ multiplex PCR; TCRdb's copy has only in-frame clones and lacks some. Seen here are about 150,000 clones, roughly 85% observed once, and the top ten hold around 5%. The sample was peripheral blood. These receptors all come from a human donor in a cohort sampled during active COVID-19.

This rearrangement joins TRBV27 to TRBJ1-3; D not certain. Germline loops: CDR1 MNHEY, CDR2 SMNVEV (reference sequence). This CDR3 has 13 amino acids. Trimming cost V 9 bases and J 4 bases, with 13 bases left between them. The CDR3 loop is CARHVSGGNTIYF. Written as DNA, the CDR3 is TGTGCCAGGCACGTCTCGGGGGGAAACACCATATATTTT.

V is TRBV19 and J is TRBJ1-3; 8 bases align to TRBD1. The CDR3 loop spans 16 amino acids. V lost 4 bases to trimming and J lost 2 bases; unmatched junction nucleotides: 7. Looked up from germline, CDR1 is LNHDA and CDR2 is SQIVND (reference sequence). In DNA, the CDR3 is TGTGCCAGTAGTAATCAACAGGGGGGCCCTGGAAACACCATATATTTT. This gives the protein CASSNQQGGPGNTIYF.

The chain couples TRBV7-2 to TRBJ2-1; TRBD2 matches 15 bases. The CDR3 is 16 residues long. CDR1 is SGHTA, CDR2 FQGNSA, per germline. With 1 base clipped from V and 9 bases from J, the junction kept 4 bases outside the gene matches. The CDR3 DNA follows: TGTGCCAGCAGCTTAGAAGGGACTAGCGGGAGGTTTGAGCAGTTCTTC. This gives the protein CASSLEGTSGRFEQFF.

This chain's CDR3 is CASSLDHTSGHEQFF. CDR3 DNA sequence: TGTGCCAGCAGCTTAGATCACACTAGCGGCCATGAGCAGTTCTTC. V usage is TRBV11-3 and J usage is TRBJ2-1; 8 bases match TRBD2. J lost 8 bases, V lost 0 bases, and 6 bases had no gene match. This CDR3 is built from 15 residues. Germline V lookup: CDR1 SGHNT, CDR2 YENEEA.

The chain uses TRBV3-1 (or the pseudogene TRBV3-2) and TRBJ1-5; TRBD1 matches 7 bases. The ends lost 0 bases at V and 6 bases at J; junction bases unmatched: 5. The CDR3 runs 15 residues. Germline CDR1 reads LGHDT; CDR2 reads YNNKEL (reference sequence). The CDR3 nucleotides read TGTGCCAGCAGCCAAGATTGGCAGGGGGTTCAGCCCCAGCATTTT. Its protein is CASSQDWQGVQPQHF.

This sequence joins TRBV5-5 and TRBJ2-5, with 13 bases identical to TRBD2. The CDR3 extends over 15 amino acids. Germline V gene data show CDR1 as SGHKS and CDR2 as YYEKEE (reference sequence). After removal of 4 bases from V and 2 bases from J, the junction contained 2 bases not matched to a gene. Written as DNA, the CDR3 is TGTGCCAGCAGCCGGACTAGCGGGGGACAAGAGACCCAGTACTTC. As protein: CASSRTSGGQETQYF.

J is TRBJ2-4 and V is TRBV5-1; the match to TRBD2 covers 11 bases. Looked up from germline, CDR1 is SGHRS and CDR2 is YFSETQ. This CDR3 is built from 18 residues. Losses at the gene ends were 0 bases for V and 3 bases for J; bases not matched to a gene: 8. CDR3 in amino acids: CASSLEPSGRSFKNIQYF. The CDR3 DNA follows: TGCGCCAGCAGCTTGGAGCCTAGCGGGAGGTCTTTCAAAAACATTCAGTACTTC.

J is TRBJ2-2 and V is TRBV19, with 7 bases that match TRBD1. The germline V gene has CDR1 LNHDA and CDR2 SQIVND (reference sequence). The V gene end was trimmed by 3 bases and the J gene end by 9 bases; junction bases not matched to a gene: 13. This CDR3 is 16 amino acids long. The CDR3 nucleotides read TGTGCCAGTAGTATCACAGGGGCCGGCCTCGGGTGGGAGCTGTTTTTT. Translating gives CASSITGAGLGWELFF.

This chain links TRBV13 with TRBJ1-5, with D unclear. The CDR3 has 14 residues. In germline, CDR1 is PRHDT, CDR2 FYEKMQ (reference sequence). V was shortened by 7 bases and J by 0 bases, with 10 bases between the two germline ends. The CDR3 DNA reads as TGTGCCAGCAACACCACCGATAGCAATCAGCCCCAGCATTTT. This translates into CASNTTDSNQPQHF.

The V call is TRBV4-2, the J call TRBJ2-3, with TRBD2 matching over 7 bases. CDR3 length: 17 residues. Unmatched junction bases numbered 6, after V lost 0 bases and J lost 0 bases. CDR1 LGHNA and CDR2 YNFKEQ come from the germline V gene. DNA for the CDR3: TGTGCCAGCAGCCAAGATCTAGCGGTTACTAGCACAGATACGCAGTATTTT. This sequence encodes CASSQDLAVTSTDTQYF.

This chain uses TRBV7-8 with TRBJ2-3; 7 bases align to TRBD1. From germline, CDR1 is SGHVS and CDR2 FQNEAQ. The CDR3 covers 17 residues. J gave up 5 bases and V 5 bases, and 16 bases lay outside the gene matches. The CDR3 sequence is CASSLRALQQGQDTQYF. As DNA, the CDR3 is TGTGCCAGCAGCCTGCGAGCGCTTCAACAGGGGCAAGATACGCAGTATTTT.

The gene calls are TRBV5-4 and TRBJ2-5, with 11 positions matching TRBD2. CDR3 size: 16 residues. V gave up 5 bases and J gave up 0 bases; unmatched junction bases: 6. Germline CDR1 and CDR2: SGHNT and YYREEE (reference sequence). The CDR3 protein is CASSSSTSGNQETQYF. CDR3 DNA sequence: TGTGCCAGCAGTTCCTCGACTAGCGGGAACCAAGAGACCCAGTACTTC.

The DNA for the CDR3 is TGTGCCAGCAGGCGGGGACAGGGGTCCGGAAGGTCTGGGGCCAACGTCCTGACTTTC. Translation gives CASRRGQGSGRSGANVLTF. This chain links TRBV27 with TRBJ2-6; TRBD1 matches at 10 bases. The V and J ends lost 6 bases and 1 base, in that order; junction bases with no gene match: 12. Germline assignment: CDR1 MNHEY and CDR2 SMNVEV (reference sequence). This CDR3 is 19 amino acids long.

The V and J genes are TRBV4-1 and TRBJ2-7; 11 bases match TRBD2. CDR3 length equals 14 residues. V was clipped by 4 bases and J by 2 bases; unmatched bases: 1. Germline assignment: CDR1 MGHRA and CDR2 YSYEKL. The CDR3, as DNA: TGCGCCAGCAGCCTAGCGGGAGGGCCCTACGAGCAGTACTTC. This sequence encodes CASSLAGGPYEQYF.

The V and J genes are TRBV7-9 and TRBJ1-6; 12 bases are a match to TRBD1. This CDR3 is 16 amino acids long. Unmatched junction bases numbered 8, after V lost 6 bases and J lost 8 bases. Germline CDR1 reads SEHNR; CDR2 reads FQNEAQ (reference sequence). The CDR3 protein is CASRLGTGGVDSPLHF. The CDR3 DNA reads as TGTGCCAGCAGGCTCGGGACAGGGGGCGTTGATTCACCCCTCCACTTT.

The CDR3 spells CASSLDREGVDYGYTF. CDR3 nucleotides: TGTGCCAGCAGCTTAGACAGGGAGGGGGTGGACTATGGCTACACCTTC. This chain connects TRBV11-2 to TRBJ1-2, with a possible D match to TRBD1 (6 bases). The length of the CDR3 is 16 residues. Germline lookup yields CDR1 SGHAT and CDR2 FQNNGV. V shed 0 bases and J shed 3 bases, with 14 bases lying between them. The variable domain in full, completed from reference TRBV11-2 and TRBJ1-2, reads EAGVAQSPRYKIIEKRQSVAFWCNPISGHATLYWYQQILGQGPKLLIQFQNNGVVDDSQLPKDRFSAERLKGVDSTLKIQPAKLEDSAVYLCASSLDREGVDYGYTFGSGTRLTVV.

This chain links TRBV6-6 with TRBJ1-2; D possibly corresponds to TRBD1 (5 bases). CDR1 and CDR2 (germline): MNHNY, SVGAGI (reference sequence). The V gene lost 6 bases and the J gene lost 7 bases, with 18 bases spanning the gap. The CDR3 has 14 residues. CDR3 loop: CASRKEGLGGGYTF. As DNA, the CDR3 is TGTGCCAGCAGAAAGGAGGGGCTCGGTGGTGGCTACACCTTC.

The chain is built from TRBV6-6 and TRBJ2-5, with no clear D. The germline V gene has CDR1 MNHNY and CDR2 SVGAGI (reference sequence). Trimming left V 2 bases short and J 4 bases short, with 8 bases between. The CDR3 consists of 13 residues. CDR3 sequence: CASSYAVRETQYF. CDR3 nucleotide sequence: TGTGCCAGCAGTTACGCGGTTAGAGAGACCCAGTACTTC.

The rearrangement uses TRBV11-3 and TRBJ2-1; D is uncertain. Trimming took off 1 base at V and 4 bases at J, with 5 bases between the two ends. Germline loops: CDR1 SGHNT, CDR2 YENEEA. The CDR3 runs 13 residues. CDR3 protein: CASSLGRYNEQFF. CDR3 coding DNA: TGTGCCAGCAGCTTAGGCAGGTACAATGAGCAGTTCTTC.

The V and J genes are TRBV18 and TRBJ1-5; D possibly corresponds to TRBD1 (6 bases). The V gene's germline CDR1 is KGHSH and CDR2 LQKENI. V was pared by 0 bases and J by 5 bases, with 8 bases between. This CDR3 region has 14 residues. CDR3 coding DNA: TGTGCCAGCTCACCACCGGGGGCGGATCAGCCCCAGCATTTT. Its translation: CASSPPGADQPQHF.

CDR3 in amino acids: CASSLDPPRGYEQYF. The CDR3 coding sequence is TGTGCCAGCAGCTTAGACCCCCCGCGGGGCTACGAGCAGTACTTC. The chain has TRBV11-3 and TRBJ2-7, with a tentative D call TRBD2 (6 bases). The germline V and J ends were trimmed by 0 bases and 3 bases, with 12 bases remaining between them. The CDR3 is 15 amino acids. Germline lookup yields CDR1 SGHNT and CDR2 YENEEA.

This chain joins TRBV6-6 and TRBJ2-4, with D possibly TRBD2 on 6 matching bases. Germline V gene lookup returns CDR1 MNHNY and CDR2 SVGAGI (reference sequence). Trimming pared 6 bases from V and 7 bases from J, leaving 13 bases between. The CDR3 runs 13 residues. CDR3 protein: CASSGAGMNIQYF. The CDR3 DNA sequence: TGTGCCAGCAGCGGGGCGGGGATGAACATTCAGTACTTC.

The CDR3 region is CASSQDEADRGYGELFF. The CDR3 coding sequence is TGCGCCAGCAGCCAAGATGAAGCGGACAGGGGTTACGGGGAGCTGTTTTTT. The chain joins TRBV4-3 to TRBJ2-2, with 9 bases lining up with TRBD1. Germline-derived CDR1 and CDR2 are LGHNA and YSLEER. The CDR3 consists of 17 residues. V was clipped by 0 bases and J by 7 bases; unmatched bases: 9.

The V gene is TRBV5-1, the J gene TRBJ2-7; TRBD1 aligns across 7 bases. CDR3 length: 13 amino acids. Trimming cost V 0 bases and J 6 bases; bases outside gene matches: 3. The germline V gene encodes CDR1 SGHRS and CDR2 YFSETQ. CDR3 sequence: CASSLERDSEQYF. In DNA form, the CDR3 reads TGCGCCAGCAGCTTGGAACGGGACAGCGAGCAGTACTTC.

This clone came up a few times. The CDR3 nucleotides read TGTGCCAGCGAGAACAGGGGTTTTAGCAATCAGCCCCAGCATTTT. It specifies CASENRGFSNQPQHF. This chain connects TRBV21-1 to TRBJ1-5; the D call in the table, TRBD1, was not verified against the DNA. TRBV21-1 has pseudogene status. The CDR3 runs 15 residues.

This clone was detected once. The genes are TRBV19 and TRBJ2-7; 13 bases align to TRBD2. The CDR3 runs 14 residues. V shed 6 bases and J 6 bases; nucleotides not matched to a gene: 5. Germline CDR1 reads LNHDA; CDR2 reads SQIVND (reference sequence). The CDR3 DNA sequence: TGTGCCAGTAGCTACGGACTAGCGGGAGCCGAGCAGTACTTC. Translated: CASSYGLAGAEQYF.

The chain uses TRBV5-4 and TRBJ2-2; the D gene is possibly TRBD2 (5 bases). This CDR3 is built from 13 residues. The germline V and J ends were trimmed by 0 bases and 10 bases, with 10 bases remaining between them. Germline values: CDR1 SGHNT, CDR2 YYREEE (reference sequence). The DNA of the CDR3 is TGTGCCAGCAGCTTGGCCGGGGTCGAGGAGCTGTTTTTT. It encodes CASSLAGVEELFF.